Here is one T cell receptor (beta chain) with its context. Its specificity is unknown. The data are from a study of cytomegalovirus exposure and HLA in healthy donors. The germline CDR1 and CDR2 sequences are LNHDA and SQIVND (reference sequence). The CDR3 totals 15 residues. J was trimmed by 1 base and V by 4 bases; bases with no gene match: 4. Study observations and caveats: A cluster of highly shared sequence variants was likely a sequencing artifact.

Primers: 60 Vbeta forward and 13 Jbeta reverse. Clones were sequenced by immunoSEQ multiplex PCR, and TCRdb holds only the in-frame ones, with some missing. The sample lists 200,000 to 250,000 clones, approximately 80% seen once, with around 1.7% in the top ten. Everyone who donated was a healthy bone marrow donor. The study sampled nominally healthy donors, though unrecorded immune exposures were likely. The specimen was PBMCs. This clonotype was sampled from a man aged 50-59 years in good health and CMV-seronegative. This chain connects TRBV19 to TRBJ2-7; 10 bases align to TRBD1. The CDR3 nucleotides read TGTGCCAGTAGTACGCGACAGGGGGCATCCTACGAGCAGTACTTC. It specifies CASSTRQGASYEQYF.